This entry lists 18 T cell receptor beta chains sequenced from one sample in a study of blood T cells in healthy people across ages. The authors ran a second PCR of roughly 6 to 12 cycles using a sample-barcoded 5' primer and a J-beta primer mix. TCRdb itself ran the 5' RACE reads through MiXCR, one entry per CDR3 protein. The data contain about 1,800,000 distinct CDR3 sequences, about 28% of them singletons. The sample taken for sequencing was blood. The receptors shown here come from a woman in her thirties in good health.

This clonotype has a handful of counts. The genes are TRBV6-8 and TRBJ2-5, with D possibly TRBD1 on 5 matching bases. V lost 5 bases and J lost 2, with 12 bases in between. CDR1 and CDR2 from the germline V gene are MNHGY and SAAAGT. The CDR3 contains 14 residues. The CDR3 DNA reads TGTGCCAGCAGTATAGTATCAGGGCAAGAGACCCAGTACTTC. Translation: CASSIVSGQETQYF.

In this sample, this clonotype turned up many times. The chain recombines TRBV12-3 or TRBV12-4 with TRBJ2-6, with TRBD1 as a possible D gene (5 bases). V dropped 6 bases and J dropped 0 bases, with 12 bases sitting between them. CDR3 length: 16 residues. CDR3 protein: CASRRTGDSGANVLTF. DNA for the CDR3: TGTGCCAGCAGGCGCACAGGAGACTCTGGGGCCAACGTCCTGACTTTC.

The chain employs TRBV30 and TRBJ1-5, with 8 bases aligning to TRBD1. Germline V CDR1 and CDR2: GTSNPN, SVGIG (reference sequence). The J segment lost 4 bases and the V segment lost 3 bases, leaving 8 bases of the junction unmatched. This CDR3 spans 15 amino acids. The CDR3 loop reads CAWRLPTGANQPQHF. In DNA, the CDR3 is TGTGCCTGGAGGCTCCCGACAGGGGCGAATCAGCCCCAGCATTTT.

The genes are TRBV5-1 and TRBJ2-7; possibly TRBD2 for D (6 bases). Germline V lookup: CDR1 SGHRS, CDR2 YFSETQ. V dropped 0 bases and J dropped 5 bases, with 12 bases sitting between them. This CDR3 has 14 amino acids. In DNA form, the CDR3 reads TGCGCCAGCAGCTTGGGCAGGGCGGGGAACGAGCAGTACTTC. Translating it yields CASSLGRAGNEQYF.

For this clonotype: A much larger clone is a single base away; this may be a read error. The J gene is TRBJ2-7, the V gene TRBV12-3 or TRBV12-4, with 11 positions matching TRBD2. There are 15 residues in the CDR3. CDR3 in DNA: TGTGCCAGCAGTTCCCGTAGCGGGGGGGCCTACGAGAAGTACTTC. Translation gives CASSSRSGGAYEKYF.

Worth noting for this clonotype: This may come from a read error, since a much larger clone is one base off. The genes are TRBV5-1 and TRBJ2-3; D may be TRBD2 (5 bases). Germline V gene lookup returns CDR1 SGHRS and CDR2 YFSETQ. Trimming pared 0 bases from V and 4 bases from J, leaving 15 bases between. The CDR3 is 16 amino acids. DNA of the CDR3: TGCGCCAGCAGCTTGGACGGCTCCGTCGGGGCAGATACGCAGTATTTT. It codes for CASSLDGSVGADTQYF.

In this sample, this clonotype turned up a few times. The rearrangement links TRBV21-1 to TRBJ2-5; the DNA was not compared with TRBD2, the D call given in the table. TRBV21-1 is a pseudogene. This CDR3 has 22 residues. This CDR3 is CASSKVGWGPSGLTWYQETQYF. CDR3 nucleotide sequence: TGTGCCAGCAGCAAAGTAGGATGGGGCCCTAGCGGGCTTACATGGTACCAAGAGACCCAGTACTTC.

This clonotype was recorded only once. V gene TRBV2 combines with J gene TRBJ1-6, with D hard to call. The CDR3 has 17 residues. CDR1 is SNHLY and CDR2 is FYNNEI in the germline V gene. With 5 bases removed from V and 0 bases from J, the gap between germline ends came to 14 bases. The CDR3 is CASSRDPESSYNSPLHF. The CDR3 nucleotides read TGTGCCAGCAGTCGTGACCCTGAGAGCTCCTATAATTCACCCCTCCACTTT.

This clonotype was observed a few times. The chain recombines TRBV2 with TRBJ2-7, with 14 bases matching TRBD2. J gave up 2 bases and V 6 bases, and 12 bases lay outside the gene matches. This CDR3 contains 18 residues. Germline V lookup: CDR1 SNHLY, CDR2 FYNNEI. CDR3 amino acids: CASRVGLAGEKGTYEQYF. The CDR3 DNA reads as TGTGCCAGCAGGGTGGGACTAGCGGGAGAAAAAGGAACCTACGAGCAGTACTTC.

This rearrangement joins TRBV28 to TRBJ1-5, with a tentative D call TRBD1 (5 bases). Germline V lookup: CDR1 MDHEN, CDR2 SYDVKM. The V end lost 4 bases, the J end lost 6 bases, and 13 bases lay between the germline ends. The CDR3 has 14 amino acids. CDR3 nucleotides: TGTGCCAGCAGTTCAGACAGATGGTCTCAGCCCCAGCATTTT. Translating it yields CASSSDRWSQPQHF.

There are a few counts of this clonotype. The rearrangement joins TRBV12-3 or TRBV12-4 to TRBJ1-1, with no clear D. CDR3 size: 12 residues. The V and J ends lost 10 bases and 0 bases respectively, with 9 bases between them. This CDR3 is CAIRTLNTEAFF. The DNA of the CDR3 is TGTGCCATCAGAACCCTGAACACTGAAGCTTTCTTT.

This clonotype came up a few times. The V call is TRBV20-1, the J call TRBJ2-5; 8 nucleotides agree with TRBD2. Germline CDR1 DFQATT, CDR2 SNEGSKA (reference sequence). V shed 5 bases, J shed 3 bases, and the junction held 8 bases outside the gene matches. This CDR3 has 14 amino acids. The CDR3 bases are TGCAGTGCTTACAAAGCGGGAGAAGAAGAGACCCAGTACTTC. Residues: CSAYKAGEEETQYF.

The J gene is TRBJ1-1, the V gene TRBV28; D is uncertain. The CDR3 is 14 amino acids. Germline lookup yields CDR1 MDHEN and CDR2 SYDVKM. Trimming removed 4 bases from V and 8 bases from J, with 17 bases in between. The CDR3 sequence is CASSSISLRAEAFF. The CDR3 nucleotides read TGTGCCAGCAGTTCTATCAGTCTACGAGCAGAAGCTTTCTTT.

Remarks on this clonotype: Relative to the germline gene, one junction end is altered; a read error may explain this. The chain recombines TRBV4-1 with TRBJ2-5; D is possibly TRBD1 (6 bases). Germline CDR1 MGHRA, CDR2 YSYEKL. The CDR3 length is 14 residues. CDR3 coding DNA: TGCGCCAACAGCCGAACCACAGGGAAAGAGACCCAGTACTTC. Protein: CANSRTTGKETQYF.

This clonotype was picked up a small number of times. V usage is TRBV25-1 and J usage is TRBJ1-2; D gene ambiguous. This CDR3 region has 14 residues. Per the germline V gene, CDR1 is MGHDK and CDR2 is SYGVNS. V lost 4 bases to trimming and J lost 4 bases, with 13 bases between them. CDR3 nucleotide sequence: TGTGCCAGCAGTGGGTCGGCAGGAATCTATGGCTACACCTTC. This encodes CASSGSAGIYGYTF.

This chain uses TRBV20-1 with TRBJ1-5; TRBD1 matches 8 bases. Unmatched junction bases numbered 3, after V lost 3 bases and J lost 5 bases. CDR3 length: 13 residues. Germline CDR1 reads DFQATT; CDR2 reads SNEGSKA (reference sequence). The CDR3 sequence is CSARTGVDQPQHF. CDR3 nucleotides: TGCAGTGCTAGGACAGGGGTGGATCAGCCCCAGCATTTT.

This clonotype was recorded a few times. The CDR3 loop reads CSALEVNYGYTF. The CDR3 DNA sequence: TGCAGCGCCTTGGAAGTCAACTATGGCTACACCTTC. The chain employs TRBV29-1 and TRBJ1-2; D uncertain. The CDR3 has 12 residues. The V end lost 7 bases, the J end lost 2 bases, and 11 bases lay between the germline ends. Germline V gene lookup returns CDR1 SQVTM and CDR2 ANQGSEA.

The chain uses TRBV20-1 and TRBJ1-5; unclear D gene. The CDR3 is 15 amino acids. Deletions cut 2 bases from V and 0 bases from J, with 11 bases between. CDR1 is DFQATT and CDR2 is SNEGSKA in the germline V gene (reference sequence). CDR3 in amino acids: CSARSQAYSNQPQHF. The CDR3 DNA reads as TGCAGTGCTAGAAGCCAGGCCTATAGCAATCAGCCCCAGCATTTT.